Each of the 27 T cell receptor beta chains below was sequenced from the same sample in a study of T cell responses to AZD1222 COVID-19 vaccine. Produced via immunoSEQ multiplex PCR; TCRdb's table is partial and in-frame only. The sample lists more than 85,000 clones; 84% were seen once. Source: peripheral blood, taken on day 0 of AZD1222 vaccination. These receptors were taken from an adult in good health.

J is TRBJ2-7 and V is TRBV6-2 or TRBV6-3, with TRBD1 matching 8 bases. CDR3 length equals 14 residues. Germline values: CDR1 MNHEY, CDR2 SVGEGT. The V segment lost 5 bases and the J segment 4 bases; nucleotides outside the gene matches: 7. CDR3 in amino acids: CASSPTGTGYEQYV. Here the CDR3 DNA reads TGTGCCAGCAGTCCCACCGGGACAGGATACGAGCAGTACGTC.

The chain carries TRBV19 and TRBJ1-3; a possible D gene is TRBD1 (6 bases). This CDR3 has 13 residues. Trimming pared 7 bases from V and 4 bases from J, leaving 11 bases between. CDR1 is LNHDA and CDR2 is SQIVND in the germline V gene (reference sequence). The CDR3 region has the DNA TGTGCCAGTACAGACAGGTCCGGAAACACCATATATTTT. Translating gives CASTDRSGNTIYF.

The rearrangement joins TRBV9 to TRBJ1-4; D unresolved. This CDR3 comprises 14 residues. Germline V gives CDR1 SGDLS, CDR2 YYNGEE. V lost 1 base and J lost 5, with 9 bases in between. The CDR3 loop reads CASSVMGQNEKLFF. The CDR3 DNA reads TGTGCCAGCAGCGTAATGGGCCAGAATGAAAAACTGTTTTTT.

This clone showed up many times. The gene calls are TRBV29-1 and TRBJ1-5; tentative D call: TRBD1 (6 bases). Germline CDR1 and CDR2: SQVTM and ANQGSEA. V lost 5 bases to trimming and J lost 4 bases, with 12 bases between them. The length of the CDR3 is 13 residues. DNA of the CDR3: TGCAGCGTTCGGGACAACCATAATCAGCCCCAGCATTTT. Its protein product is CSVRDNHNQPQHF.

The chain is built from TRBV7-8 and TRBJ1-3; D is undetermined. The germline CDR1 and CDR2 sequences are SGHVS and FQNEAQ. With 5 bases removed from V and 0 bases from J, the gap between germline ends came to 14 bases. The CDR3 length is 16 residues. The CDR3 nucleotides read TGTGCCAGCAGCCTCCGTCGCTACACCTCTGGAAACACCATATATTTT. It translates to CASSLRRYTSGNTIYF. Supplemented by reference TRBV7-8 and TRBJ1-3, the full variable domain reads GAGVSQSPRYKVAKRGQDVALRCDPISGHVSLFWYQQALGQGPEFLTYFQNEAQLDKSGLPSDRFFAERPEGSVSTLKIQRTQQEDSAVYLCASSLRRYTSGNTIYFGEGSWLTVV.

The gene calls are TRBV28 and TRBJ1-5, with D uncertain. This CDR3 region has 13 residues. The V gene lost 5 bases and the J gene lost 6 bases, with 11 bases spanning the gap. The germline CDR1 and CDR2 sequences are MDHEN and SYDVKM. CDR3 DNA sequence: TGTGCCAGCAGTCCCGCGGAGGGTCAGCCCCAGCATTTT. It codes for CASSPAEGQPQHF. Together with reference TRBV28 and TRBJ1-5, the CDR3 gives the full variable domain: DVKVTQSSRYLVKRTGEKVFLECVQDMDHENMFWYRQDPGLGLRLIYFSYDVKMKEKGDIPEGYSVSREKKERFSLILESASTNQTSMYLCASSPAEGQPQHFGDGTRLSIL.

The V and J genes are TRBV3-1 (or the pseudogene TRBV3-2) and TRBJ1-1; no firm D call. The germline V gene encodes CDR1 LGHDT and CDR2 YNNKEL (reference sequence). V lost 7 bases, J lost 1 base, and 13 bases lay in between. The CDR3 covers 14 residues. The CDR3 coding sequence is TGTGCCAGCACCATTTCCCCAGGGAACACTGAAGCTTTCTTT. This translates into CASTISPGNTEAFF.

The V gene is TRBV10-3, the J gene TRBJ2-7; 8 nucleotides line up with TRBD2. This CDR3 is 12 amino acids long. V was clipped by 6 bases and J by 3 bases; unmatched bases: 1. In germline, CDR1 is ENHRY, CDR2 SYGVKD. The CDR3 nucleotides read TGTGCCATCAGCGGGACTAGCTACGAGCAGTACTTC. Translating gives CAISGTSYEQYF.

The V gene is TRBV28, the J gene TRBJ1-5, with TRBD1 matching over 10 bases. From germline, CDR1 is MDHEN and CDR2 SYDVKM. The CDR3 runs to 16 residues. The V and J ends lost 6 bases and 3 bases, in that order; junction bases with no gene match: 8. The CDR3 region is CASRTGTGVINQPQHF. DNA of the CDR3: TGTGCCAGCAGGACCGGGACAGGGGTCATCAATCAGCCCCAGCATTTT.

The V gene is TRBV9, the J gene TRBJ1-5, with D possibly matching TRBD1 (6 bases). Trimming cost V 0 bases and J 4 bases, with 11 bases left between them. This CDR3 is 15 amino acids long. Germline CDR1 SGDLS, CDR2 YYNGEE. The CDR3 nucleotides are TGTGCCAGCAGCGTAGAGGGGGGCATAAATCAGCCCCAGCATTTT. Translating it yields CASSVEGGINQPQHF.

J is TRBJ2-7 and V is TRBV21-1; the D call in the table, TRBD2, was not verified against the DNA. TRBV21-1 is designated a pseudogene. The CDR3 extends over 15 amino acids. The CDR3 sequence: CASSQGLAGVSEQYF. In DNA, the CDR3 is TGTGCCAGCAGCCAAGGACTAGCGGGAGTGAGCGAGCAGTACTTC.

The chain couples TRBV3-1 (or the pseudogene TRBV3-2) to TRBJ2-1; TRBD2 aligns across 7 bases. V was clipped by 4 bases and J by 7 bases; unmatched bases: 7. CDR1 is LGHDT and CDR2 is YNNKEL in the germline V gene (reference sequence). The CDR3 covers 14 residues. This CDR3 reads CASSLRDYRNEQFF. CDR3 DNA: TGTGCCAGCAGCCTCCGGGACTATAGAAATGAGCAGTTCTTC.

The V gene is TRBV27, the J gene TRBJ1-2, with D hard to call. Germline V gives CDR1 MNHEY, CDR2 SMNVEV (reference sequence). The length of the CDR3 is 15 residues. Trimming removed 4 bases from V and 3 bases from J, with 15 bases in between. The DNA for the CDR3 is TGTGCCAGCAGTTCCCCGCGCGTCGGTCACTATGGCTACACCTTC. The encoded protein is CASSSPRVGHYGYTF.

The rearrangement links TRBV5-8 to TRBJ2-1, with D possibly being TRBD1 or TRBD2 (5 bases each). This CDR3 is built from 15 residues. Trimming shortened V by 1 base and J by 8 bases, and 16 bases separated the two germline ends. The germline V gene encodes CDR1 SGHTS and CDR2 YDEGEE. This chain's CDR3 is CASSLWRTRVDEQFF. DNA of the CDR3: TGTGCCAGCAGCTTGTGGAGGACAAGGGTCGATGAGCAGTTCTTC.

The genes are TRBV11-3 and TRBJ2-1; D unresolved. CDR1 is SGHNT and CDR2 is YENEEA in the germline V gene. The CDR3 contains 16 residues. Trimming stripped 0 bases from V and 8 bases from J, with 17 bases between. The CDR3 spells CASSLEGYSRLDEQFF. The DNA of the CDR3 is TGTGCCAGCAGCTTAGAGGGGTACTCAAGGTTGGATGAGCAGTTCTTC. Variable domain in full (rest from reference TRBV11-3 and TRBJ2-1): EAGVVQSPRYKIIEKKQPVAFWCNPISGHNTLYWYLQNLGQGPELLIRYENEEAVDDSQLPKDRFSAERLKGVDSTLKIQPAELGDSAVYLCASSLEGYSRLDEQFFGPGTRLTVL.

The gene calls are TRBV15 and TRBJ1-5, with D unclear. The CDR3 loop spans 14 amino acids. Germline V gene lookup returns CDR1 LNHNV and CDR2 YYDKDF (reference sequence). Trimming removed 2 bases from V and 6 bases from J, with 11 bases in between. The CDR3 DNA follows: TGTGCCACCAGCAGAAGGGAAGGAAGTCAGCCCCAGCATTTT. This gives the protein CATSRREGSQPQHF.

This chain connects TRBV19 to TRBJ1-5; the D is unclear. Trimming took off 3 bases at V and 5 bases at J, with 8 bases between the two ends. The CDR3 consists of 13 residues. The germline V gene encodes CDR1 LNHDA and CDR2 SQIVND (reference sequence). CDR3 sequence reads: CASSIGEDQPQHF. In nucleotides, the CDR3 is TGTGCCAGTAGTATTGGGGAAGATCAGCCCCAGCATTTT.

The chain employs TRBV7-9 and TRBJ2-6; TRBD2 might be the D (5 bases). This CDR3 has 17 amino acids. V was clipped by 3 bases and J by 4 bases, with 16 bases between them. CDR1 SEHNR and CDR2 FQNEAQ come from the germline V gene (reference sequence). CDR3 region: CASSFEGARAGANVLTF. CDR3 sequence (DNA): TGTGCCAGCAGCTTCGAGGGCGCTCGGGCGGGGGCCAACGTCCTGACTTTC.

This chain connects TRBV29-1 to TRBJ1-1; 7 nucleotides line up with TRBD1. Trimming at V came to 6 bases and at J to 2 bases, leaving 6 bases not matched to a gene. There are 13 residues in the CDR3. In germline, CDR1 is SQVTM, CDR2 ANQGSEA. CDR3 in amino acids: CSVVRQGNTEAFF. The DNA of the CDR3 is TGCAGCGTGGTTAGACAGGGAAACACTGAAGCTTTCTTT.

The V gene is TRBV6-5, the J gene TRBJ1-2; possibly TRBD1 for D (6 bases). The length of the CDR3 is 16 residues. Germline V gene data show CDR1 as MNHEY and CDR2 as SVGAGI. V was cut by 0 bases and J by 6 bases, with 17 bases left in between. CDR3 DNA: TGTGCCAGCAGTTACTCTAGCCCTCGGGGGGCGGATGGCTACACCTTC. Amino acid sequence: CASSYSSPRGADGYTF.

The chain has TRBV20-1 and TRBJ2-1; TRBD1 matches at 7 bases. Unmatched junction bases numbered 6, after V lost 3 bases and J lost 4 bases. The CDR3 sequence is 14 residues long. CDR1 and CDR2 (germline): DFQATT, SNEGSKA (reference sequence). CDR3 sequence (DNA): TGCAGTGCTAGTGAGGGGGCGTTTTACAATGAGCAGTTCTTC. Its protein is CSASEGAFYNEQFF.

The rearrangement joins TRBV11-3 to TRBJ2-7; possible D gene TRBD1, 5 bases. V gave up 2 bases and J gave up 4 bases, with 12 bases separating them. Germline V gene lookup returns CDR1 SGHNT and CDR2 YENEEA. The CDR3 is 14 residues long. The CDR3 nucleotides are TGTGCCAGCAGCTTAATTGACAGAACATACGAGCAGTACTTC. Protein: CASSLIDRTYEQYF. Using reference TRBV11-3 and TRBJ2-7 for the parts outside the CDR3, the full variable domain is EAGVVQSPRYKIIEKKQPVAFWCNPISGHNTLYWYLQNLGQGPELLIRYENEEAVDDSQLPKDRFSAERLKGVDSTLKIQPAELGDSAVYLCASSLIDRTYEQYFGPGTRLTVT.

The chain combines TRBV5-8 with TRBJ1-2; D unclear. The CDR3 has 15 amino acids. Trimming pared 1 base from V and 4 bases from J, leaving 14 bases between. Germline CDR1 SGHTS, CDR2 YDEGEE. CDR3: CASSLWAPVGYGYTF. For the CDR3, the DNA is TGTGCCAGCAGCTTGTGGGCCCCCGTTGGCTATGGCTACACCTTC.

A word on this clone: Other DNA sequences of this sample code for an identical CDR3. The rearrangement joins TRBV2 to TRBJ2-5, with 7 bases identical to TRBD2. The junction had 0 bases not matched to a gene; V was cut back by 6 bases and J by 5 bases. The CDR3 consists of 11 residues. Germline V CDR1 and CDR2: SNHLY, FYNNEI. The CDR3: CASSGGETQYF. CDR3 sequence (DNA): TGTGCCAGCAGCGGGGGGGAGACCCAGTACTTC.

The chain combines TRBV5-7 with TRBJ1-4; TRBD1 is a possible D gene (5 bases). TRBV5-7 is designated an ORF whose function remains uncertain. The CDR3 is 15 amino acids. The V end lost 3 bases, the J end lost 3 bases, and 12 bases lay between the germline ends. The CDR3 DNA is TGTGCCAGCAGCTCGGGGCTGCGGGCTAATGAAAAACTGTTTTTT. It codes for CASSSGLRANEKLFF.

This clone was detected only a few times. V usage is TRBV11-3 and J usage is TRBJ2-1; 8 bases align to TRBD2. The germline V gene has CDR1 SGHNT and CDR2 YENEEA. The CDR3 sequence is 17 residues long. V was pared by 1 base and J by 6 bases, with 11 bases of the junction left unmatched. As DNA, the CDR3 is TGTGCCAGCAGCTTAGGGACGACTAGCCGGGAGGGCAATGAGCAGTTCTTC. This encodes CASSLGTTSREGNEQFF.

This chain uses TRBV11-3 with TRBJ1-5; no reliable D call. The length of the CDR3 is 14 residues. V shed 5 bases and J shed 0 bases, with 8 bases lying between them. The V gene's germline CDR1 is SGHNT and CDR2 YENEEA. The CDR3 DNA is TGTGCCAGCAGCCCCGACGGTAGCAATCAGCCCCAGCATTTT. It is translated as CASSPDGSNQPQHF. Using reference TRBV11-3 and TRBJ1-5 for the parts outside the CDR3, the full variable domain is EAGVVQSPRYKIIEKKQPVAFWCNPISGHNTLYWYLQNLGQGPELLIRYENEEAVDDSQLPKDRFSAERLKGVDSTLKIQPAELGDSAVYLCASSPDGSNQPQHFGDGTRLSIL.